The 21 T cell receptor beta chains below all came from one sample that was sequenced in a study of shared clonotypes between healthy human individuals. CD45RO-negative, CCR7-selected cells formed the naive CD8 fraction, which excluded terminally differentiated effector memory CD45RA+ cells. The method was immunoSEQ multiplex PCR; TCRdb's version includes in-frame clones alone and lacks a portion of them. The sample shows more than 2 million clones, over 85% of them seen only once. The sequenced material came from naive CD8+ T cells from PBMCs. These receptors were collected from a man aged 18-30 years in good health. Some clones in this sample may be carry-over from other donors' samples.

As regards this clone: The identical CDR3 is also encoded by other nucleotide sequences in the sample. This rearrangement joins TRBV5-1 to TRBJ2-1, with 7 bases that match TRBD1. This CDR3 has 15 residues. V lost 1 base, J lost 0 bases, and 1 base stayed unmatched. Germline lookup yields CDR1 SGHRS and CDR2 YFSETQ. The CDR3 sequence: CASSLWDSSYNEQFF. The CDR3 bases are TGCGCCAGCAGCTTGTGGGACAGCTCCTACAATGAGCAGTTCTTC.

This chain joins TRBV7-2 and TRBJ2-5; TRBD1 matches at 7 bases. The CDR3 consists of 18 residues. In germline, CDR1 is SGHTA, CDR2 FQGNSA. J was trimmed by 2 bases and V by 5 bases; bases with no gene match: 17. The CDR3 here is CASSKGRGRLDLQETQYF. CDR3 bases: TGTGCCAGCAGCAAGGGAAGGGGGCGACTCGACCTACAAGAGACCCAGTACTTC.

The chain couples TRBV28 to TRBJ1-1; D gene uncertain. CDR1 MDHEN and CDR2 SYDVKM come from the germline V gene. The CDR3 covers 14 residues. V lost 2 bases to trimming and J lost 5 bases, with 12 bases between them. The CDR3 nucleotides read TGTGCCAGCAGTTTAACCGGACTGACGACTGAAGCTTTCTTT. It encodes CASSLTGLTTEAFF.

This rearrangement joins TRBV27 to TRBJ1-4; 10 bases match TRBD1. V shed 3 bases, J shed 10 bases, and the junction held 8 bases outside the gene matches. The CDR3 loop spans 15 amino acids. Germline V lookup: CDR1 MNHEY, CDR2 SMNVEV (reference sequence). CDR3 nucleotide sequence: TGTGCCAGCAGTTTTGTTGGGACAGGGGATACAAAACTGTTTTTT. Translating gives CASSFVGTGDTKLFF.

For this clone: The same CDR3 arises from other DNA sequences in this sample as well. This chain joins TRBV9 and TRBJ2-1; 9 nucleotides line up with TRBD2. CDR3 length: 15 amino acids. The J segment lost 8 bases and the V segment lost 0 bases, leaving 6 bases of the junction unmatched. The germline V gene encodes CDR1 SGDLS and CDR2 YYNGEE. CDR3: CASSVGAGGGDEQFF. As DNA, the CDR3 is TGTGCCAGCAGCGTAGGAGCGGGAGGCGGGGATGAGCAGTTCTTC.

The chain combines TRBV6-6 with TRBJ2-2; D perhaps matches TRBD2 (5 bases). From germline, CDR1 is MNHNY and CDR2 SVGAGI (reference sequence). Trimming took off 6 bases at V and 7 bases at J, with 15 bases between the two ends. The CDR3 sequence is 14 residues long. DNA of the CDR3: TGTGCCAGCAGCGCCCTTTTTGGGAGCGGGGAGCTGTTTTTT. Translating gives CASSALFGSGELFF.

This rearrangement joins TRBV6-1 to TRBJ2-7; 10 bases line up with TRBD2. CDR1 MNHNS and CDR2 SASEGT come from the germline V gene. The CDR3 loop spans 17 amino acids. The ends lost 1 base at V and 3 bases at J; junction bases unmatched: 9. CDR3: CASSEGLAGPGGYEQYF. The CDR3 region has the DNA TGTGCCAGCAGTGAAGGACTAGCGGGCCCCGGGGGCTACGAGCAGTACTTC.

This chain links TRBV11-3 with TRBJ2-7, with 7 nucleotides matching TRBD1. This CDR3 has 15 amino acids. V was clipped by 5 bases and J by 2 bases; unmatched bases: 9. The V gene's germline CDR1 is SGHNT and CDR2 YENEEA. The CDR3 spells CASSTRRGTPYEQYF. The DNA of the CDR3 is TGTGCCAGCAGCACCCGCAGGGGGACCCCCTACGAGCAGTACTTC.

This chain joins TRBV28 and TRBJ2-7, with 11 nucleotides matching TRBD2. J gave up 7 bases and V 7 bases, and 15 bases lay outside the gene matches. CDR1 and CDR2 from the germline V gene are MDHEN and SYDVKM. The CDR3 is 16 amino acids. The CDR3 loop is CASTTPILAGVEEQYF. The CDR3 DNA reads as TGTGCCAGCACCACCCCAATACTAGCGGGAGTGGAAGAGCAGTACTTC. Variable domain in full (rest from reference TRBV28 and TRBJ2-7): DVKVTQSSRYLVKRTGEKVFLECVQDMDHENMFWYRQDPGLGLRLIYFSYDVKMKEKGDIPEGYSVSREKKERFSLILESASTNQTSMYLCASTTPILAGVEEQYFGPGTRLTVT.

This clone was counted only a few times. One end of the junction does not line up with germline, which may come from a read error. The V and J genes are TRBV4-1 and TRBJ1-5; 7 bases are a match to TRBD1. The CDR3 length is 15 residues. In germline, CDR1 is MGHRA, CDR2 YSYEKL. The DNA of the CDR3 is TGCGCCAGCAGCCTCTCCCGACAGGGCAACCAGCCCCAGCATTTT. It yields the protein CASSLSRQGNQPQHF.

The chain uses TRBV27 and TRBJ2-7, with 10 bases matching TRBD2. The CDR3 runs 17 residues. Germline loops: CDR1 MNHEY, CDR2 SMNVEV (reference sequence). Trimming cost V 1 base and J 5 bases; bases outside gene matches: 11. In DNA, the CDR3 is TGTGCCAGCAGTTTATTACGCCTAGCGGGAGCATGGAACGAGCAGTACTTC. It encodes CASSLLRLAGAWNEQYF.

V and J are TRBV4-2 and TRBJ1-5; D is undetermined. The V end lost 0 bases, the J end lost 9 bases, and 15 bases lay between the germline ends. The CDR3 is 15 amino acids. The germline CDR1 and CDR2 sequences are LGHNA and YNFKEQ. The CDR3 region is CASSQDPAGLGPQHF. The CDR3 bases are TGTGCCAGCAGCCAAGATCCGGCGGGCCTGGGGCCCCAGCATTTT.

The genes are TRBV27 and TRBJ2-7; D perhaps matches TRBD2 (5 bases). Germline V gives CDR1 MNHEY, CDR2 SMNVEV (reference sequence). The CDR3 has 17 amino acids. V was shortened by 6 bases and J by 1 base, with 22 bases between the two germline ends. CDR3 sequence reads: CASSPNRGVAQSYEQYF. CDR3 in DNA: TGTGCCAGCAGCCCGAACCGTGGGGTAGCGCAATCCTACGAGCAGTACTTC.

This chain connects TRBV5-4 to TRBJ1-2; no firm D call. The ends were cut back, 3 bases at V and 3 bases at J, with 15 bases in the middle. This CDR3 contains 15 residues. Per germline, CDR1 SGHNT and CDR2 YYREEE (reference sequence). The CDR3 protein is CASSSYTAKDYGYTF. The CDR3 DNA sequence: TGTGCCAGCAGCTCTTACACAGCTAAGGACTATGGCTACACCTTC.

This chain joins TRBV11-2 and TRBJ2-1; D is perhaps TRBD1 or TRBD2 (5 bases each). The germline CDR1 and CDR2 sequences are SGHAT and FQNNGV. The CDR3 loop spans 15 amino acids. Trimming took off 5 bases at V and 2 bases at J, with 13 bases between the two ends. Here the CDR3 reads CASSLGTYAYNEQFF. CDR3 bases: TGTGCCAGCAGCCTCGGGACGTACGCCTACAATGAGCAGTTCTTC.

The count of this clone is one. CDR3 sequence reads: CASSPKRVSPMNTEAFF. CDR3 nucleotide sequence: TGTGCCAGCAGCCCCAAGCGGGTCAGTCCGATGAACACTGAAGCTTTCTTT. The genes are TRBV7-2 and TRBJ1-1, with D unresolved. Trimming stripped 5 bases from V and 0 bases from J, with 19 bases between. The V gene's germline CDR1 is SGHTA and CDR2 FQGNSA. The CDR3 runs 17 residues.

CDR3 in DNA: TGTGCCAGCAGTCCATATCTCGGACAGGGGGCGTACACTGAAGCTTTCTTT. Protein product: CASSPYLGQGAYTEAFF. V usage is TRBV27 and J usage is TRBJ1-1; the match to TRBD1 covers 11 bases. CDR3 length equals 17 residues. The J segment lost 3 bases and the V segment lost 5 bases, leaving 11 bases of the junction unmatched. The germline CDR1 and CDR2 sequences are MNHEY and SMNVEV (reference sequence).

This sequence joins TRBV9 and TRBJ2-2, with unresolved D. This CDR3 spans 16 amino acids. The germline V gene encodes CDR1 SGDLS and CDR2 YYNGEE. V was cut by 2 bases and J by 4 bases, with 15 bases left in between. Here the CDR3 DNA reads TGTGCCAGCAGCGTGGCCCAGAGGATGGGCACCGGGGAGCTGTTTTTT. This gives the protein CASSVAQRMGTGELFF.

The chain is built from TRBV19 and TRBJ2-7; D remains unclear. Trimming left V 1 base short and J 2 bases short, with 9 bases between. CDR3 length: 14 amino acids. Per the germline V gene, CDR1 is LNHDA and CDR2 is SQIVND (reference sequence). As DNA, the CDR3 is TGTGCCAGTAGTATAGGAGTGGCAGCCTACGAGCAGTACTTC. Residues: CASSIGVAAYEQYF.

The V gene is TRBV7-3, the J gene TRBJ2-5; 10 bases are a match to TRBD2. The J segment lost 4 bases and the V segment lost 3 bases, leaving 2 bases of the junction unmatched. The CDR3 has 14 amino acids. CDR1 is SGHTA, CDR2 FQGTGA, per germline. CDR3 in amino acids: CASSFSGRGETQYF. CDR3 bases: TGTGCCAGCAGCTTCAGCGGGAGGGGAGAGACCCAGTACTTC.

The sample holds one count of this clone. The chain links TRBV21-1 to TRBJ1-2; the table's D gene call, TRBD1, was not cross checked with the DNA. TRBV21-1 is an annotated pseudogene. The CDR3 length is 18 residues. As DNA, the CDR3 is TGTGCCAGCAGCAAATTAGGCAGGGTAGGCCGAATTTCCTATGGCTACACCTTC. Translated: CASSKLGRVGRISYGYTF.